This is a list of T cell receptor beta chains from one sample in a study of early T cells in non-severe SARS-CoV-2 infection. TCRdb re-called the 5' RACE reads through MiXCR, storing one row per CDR3 protein. The sample carries about 76,000 distinct CDR3 sequences, 10% to 12% recorded once. The sample was whole blood. The receptors derive from an adult who was a healthcare worker with PCR-confirmed SARS-CoV-2 infection or an uninfected control (not recorded which). Each CDR3 is given with its conserved first and last residue. Fields, in order: clone size, J gene, D gene, V gene, CDR3 DNA, CDR3 protein. The D gene is left open where the match is weak. The listing skips clone size in some rows; elsewhere it reads once, few, many or a size class.

few | TRBJ1-2 | TRBD1 | TRBV5-5 | TGTGCCAGCAGCTTGGTGATGTCGACAGGGTACTATGGCTACACCTTC | CASSLVMSTGYYGYTF
few | TRBJ1-5 | TRBD1 | TRBV7-9 | TGTGCCAGCAGCTCCGGGACAGGGGCCAGGCAGCCCCAGCATTTT | CASSSGTGARQPQHF
few | TRBJ2-7 | NA | TRBV2 | TGTGCCAGCCTCGTGGCCTCCTACGAGCAGTACTTC | CASLVASYEQYF
many | TRBJ2-1 | TRBD2 | TRBV6-2/TRBV6-3 | TGTGCCAGCAGTGACTGGACTAGGAATTTGGCCTACAATGAGCAGTTCTTC | CASSDWTRNLAYNEQFF
many | TRBJ1-1 | NA | TRBV7-8 | TGTGCCAGCAGCTTAGCCCTGGGTAACACTGAAGCTTTCTTT | CASSLALGNTEAFF
few | TRBJ2-2 | NA | TRBV9 | TGTGCCAGCAGCGTAACCGGGAGTAACACCGGGGAGCTGTTTTTT | CASSVTGSNTGELFF
few | TRBJ2-5 | TRBD1 | TRBV3-1 | TGTGCCAGCTCACAGGGGGCAGCGGAGACCCAGTACTTC | CASSQGAAETQYF
few | TRBJ2-1 | NA | TRBV7-2 | TGTGCCAGCAGCTCATCCGGGACCTCCTACAATGAGCAGTTCTTC | CASSSSGTSYNEQFF
NA | TRBJ2-7 | NA | TRBV7-8 | TGTGCCAGCAGCTTAGATCAGTTGAGCTCCTACGAGCAGTACTTC | CASSLDQLSSYEQYF
few | TRBJ2-1 | TRBD1 | TRBV2 | TGTGCCAGCAGAGGAGGACAGGCCACTAATGAGCAGTTCTTC | CASRGGQATNEQFF
NA | TRBJ1-2 | NA | TRBV11-2 | TGTGCCAGCAGAAAGACTCCGGGAGTAGGCTACACCTTC | CASRKTPGVGYTF
NA | TRBJ1-3 | NA | TRBV5-1 | TGCGCCAGCAGCTTGGAAGGGAACTCTGGAAACACCATATATTTT | CASSLEGNSGNTIYF
many | TRBJ2-7 | NA | TRBV20-1 | TGCAGTGCTATGCCCGGGACGGCAAGCTCCTACGAGCAGTACTTC | CSAMPGTASSYEQYF
many | TRBJ2-1 | NA | TRBV4-3 | TGCGCCAGCAGCCCGGCTTTTAGCTCCTACAATGAGCAGTTCTTC | CASSPAFSSYNEQFF
NA | TRBJ2-1 | TRBD1 | TRBV7-2 | TGTGCCAGCAGCCGCCGGGACAGATACAATGAGCAGTTCTTC | CASSRRDRYNEQFF